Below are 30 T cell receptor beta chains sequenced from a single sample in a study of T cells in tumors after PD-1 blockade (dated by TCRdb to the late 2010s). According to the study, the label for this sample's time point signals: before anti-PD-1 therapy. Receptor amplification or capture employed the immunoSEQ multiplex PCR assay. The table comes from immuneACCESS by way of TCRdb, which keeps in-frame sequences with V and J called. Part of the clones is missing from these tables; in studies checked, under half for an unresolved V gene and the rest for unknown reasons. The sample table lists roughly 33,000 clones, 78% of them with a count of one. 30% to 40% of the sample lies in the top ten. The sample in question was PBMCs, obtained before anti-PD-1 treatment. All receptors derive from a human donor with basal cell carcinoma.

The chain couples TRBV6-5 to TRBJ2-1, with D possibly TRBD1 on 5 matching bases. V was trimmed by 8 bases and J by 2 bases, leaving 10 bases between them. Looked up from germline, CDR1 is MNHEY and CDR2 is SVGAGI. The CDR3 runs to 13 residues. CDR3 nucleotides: TGTGCCAGCGAAGCAGGGACCTACAATGAGCAGTTCTTC. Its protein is CASEAGTYNEQFF.

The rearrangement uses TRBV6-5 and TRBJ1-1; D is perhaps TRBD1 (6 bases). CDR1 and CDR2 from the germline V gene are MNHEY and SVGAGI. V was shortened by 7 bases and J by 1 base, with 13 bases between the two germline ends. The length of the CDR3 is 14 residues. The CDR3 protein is CASKAGAGNTEAFF. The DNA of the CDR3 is TGTGCCAGCAAAGCAGGGGCAGGGAACACTGAAGCTTTCTTT.

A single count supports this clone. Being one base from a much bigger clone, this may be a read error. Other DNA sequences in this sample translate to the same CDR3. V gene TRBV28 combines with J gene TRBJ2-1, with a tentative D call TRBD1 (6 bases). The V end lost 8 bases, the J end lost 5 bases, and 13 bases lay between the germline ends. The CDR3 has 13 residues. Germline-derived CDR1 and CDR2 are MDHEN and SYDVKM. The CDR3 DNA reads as TGTGCCAGCGAGTTTAGGGGGAACAATGAGCAGTTCTTC. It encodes CASEFRGNNEQFF.

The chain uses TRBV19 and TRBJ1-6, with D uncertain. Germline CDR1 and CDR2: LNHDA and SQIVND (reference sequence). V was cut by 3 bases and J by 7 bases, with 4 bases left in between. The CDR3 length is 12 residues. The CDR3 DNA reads TGTGCCAGTAGTATTTTAAATTCACCCCTCCACTTT. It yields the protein CASSILNSPLHF. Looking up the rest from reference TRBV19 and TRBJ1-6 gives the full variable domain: DGGITQSPKYLFRKEGQNVTLSCEQNLNHDAMYWYRQDPGQGLRLIYYSQIVNDFQKGDIAEGYSVSREKKESFPLTVTSAQKNPTAFYLCASSILNSPLHFGNGTRLTVT.

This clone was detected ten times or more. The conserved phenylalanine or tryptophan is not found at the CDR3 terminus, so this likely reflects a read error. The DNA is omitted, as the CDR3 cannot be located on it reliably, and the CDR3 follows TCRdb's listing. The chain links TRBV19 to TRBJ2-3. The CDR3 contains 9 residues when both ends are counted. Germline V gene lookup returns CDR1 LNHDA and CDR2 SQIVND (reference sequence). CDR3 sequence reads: CASSIDRTV.

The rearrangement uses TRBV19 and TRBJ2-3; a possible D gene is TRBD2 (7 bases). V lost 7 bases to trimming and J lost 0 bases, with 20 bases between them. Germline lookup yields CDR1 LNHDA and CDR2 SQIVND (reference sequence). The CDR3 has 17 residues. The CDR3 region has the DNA TGTGCCAGTACTAATAGGGGGGGCCCTACTAGCACAGATACGCAGTATTTT. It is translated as CASTNRGGPTSTDTQYF.

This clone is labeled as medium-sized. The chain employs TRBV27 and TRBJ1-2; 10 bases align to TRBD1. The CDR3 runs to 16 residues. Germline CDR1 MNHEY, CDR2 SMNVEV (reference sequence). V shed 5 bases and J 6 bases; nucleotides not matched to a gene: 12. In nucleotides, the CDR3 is TGTGCCAGCAGTCTCACAGACAGGGGGCGCAGCCATGGCTACACCTTC. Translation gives CASSLTDRGRSHGYTF.

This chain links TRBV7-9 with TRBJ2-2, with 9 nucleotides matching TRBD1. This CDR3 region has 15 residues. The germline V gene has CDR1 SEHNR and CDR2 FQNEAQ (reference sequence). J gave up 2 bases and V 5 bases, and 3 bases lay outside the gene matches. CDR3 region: CASSPTGGNTGELFF. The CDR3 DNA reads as TGTGCCAGCAGCCCGACAGGGGGTAACACCGGGGAGCTGTTTTTT.

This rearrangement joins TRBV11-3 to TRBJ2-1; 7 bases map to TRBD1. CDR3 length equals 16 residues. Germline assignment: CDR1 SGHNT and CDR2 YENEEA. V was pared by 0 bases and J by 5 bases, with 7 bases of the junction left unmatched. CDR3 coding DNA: TGTGCCAGCAGCTTAGACGGGACAGAGTTAAACAATGAGCAGTTCTTC. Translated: CASSLDGTELNNEQFF.

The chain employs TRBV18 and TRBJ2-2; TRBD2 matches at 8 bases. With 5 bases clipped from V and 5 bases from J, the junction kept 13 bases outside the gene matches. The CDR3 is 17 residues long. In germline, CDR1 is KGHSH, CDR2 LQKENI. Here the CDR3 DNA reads TGTGCCAGCTCATTCGACCCCTACGCGGGGGGTACCGGGGAGCTGTTTTTT. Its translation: CASSFDPYAGGTGELFF.

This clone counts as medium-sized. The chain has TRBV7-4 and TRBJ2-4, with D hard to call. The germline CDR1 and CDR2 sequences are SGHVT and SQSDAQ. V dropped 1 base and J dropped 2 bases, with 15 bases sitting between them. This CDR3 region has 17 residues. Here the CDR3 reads CASSLVVGSKTKNIQYF. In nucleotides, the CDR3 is TGTGCCAGCAGCTTAGTCGTGGGTAGTAAGACCAAAAACATTCAGTACTTC. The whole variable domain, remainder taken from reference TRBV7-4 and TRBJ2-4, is GAGVSQSPRYKVAKRGRDVALRCDSISGHVTLYWYRQTLGQGSEVLTYSQSDAQRDKSGRPSGRFSAERPERSVSTLKIQRTEQGDSAVYLCASSLVVGSKTKNIQYFGAGTRLSVL.

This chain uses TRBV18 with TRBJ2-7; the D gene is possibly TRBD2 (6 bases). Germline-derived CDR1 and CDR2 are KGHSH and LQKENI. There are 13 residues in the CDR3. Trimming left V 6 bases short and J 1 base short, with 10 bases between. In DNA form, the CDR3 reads TGTGCCAGCTCGCCTGGGACTTCCTACGAGCAGTACTTC. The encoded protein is CASSPGTSYEQYF.

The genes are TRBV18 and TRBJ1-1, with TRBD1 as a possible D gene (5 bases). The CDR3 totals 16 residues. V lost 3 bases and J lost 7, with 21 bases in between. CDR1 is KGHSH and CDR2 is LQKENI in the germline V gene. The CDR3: CASSPPSPGSGGEAFF. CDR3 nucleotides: TGTGCCAGCTCACCCCCTTCCCCAGGATCGGGGGGTGAAGCTTTCTTT.

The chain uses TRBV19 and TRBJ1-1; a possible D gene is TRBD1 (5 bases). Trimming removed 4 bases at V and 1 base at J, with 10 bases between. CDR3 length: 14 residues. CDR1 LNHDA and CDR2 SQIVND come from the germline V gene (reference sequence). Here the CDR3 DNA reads TGTGCCAGTAGTAAATGGCAGGGGAACACTGAAGCTTTCTTT. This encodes CASSKWQGNTEAFF. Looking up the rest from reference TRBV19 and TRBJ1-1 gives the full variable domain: DGGITQSPKYLFRKEGQNVTLSCEQNLNHDAMYWYRQDPGQGLRLIYYSQIVNDFQKGDIAEGYSVSREKKESFPLTVTSAQKNPTAFYLCASSKWQGNTEAFFGQGTRLTVV.

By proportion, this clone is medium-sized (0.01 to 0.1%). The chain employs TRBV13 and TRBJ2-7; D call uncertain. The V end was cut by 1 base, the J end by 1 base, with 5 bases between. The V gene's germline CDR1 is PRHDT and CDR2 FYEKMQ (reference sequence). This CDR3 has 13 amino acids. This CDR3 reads CASSLEGSYEQYF. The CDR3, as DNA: TGTGCCAGCAGCTTAGAGGGTTCCTACGAGCAGTACTTC.

In nucleotides, the CDR3 is TGTGCCAGCAGTGATATCTCCGGGGCTAACACCGGGGAGCTGTTTTTT. Residues: CASSDISGANTGELFF. The chain employs TRBV25-1 and TRBJ2-2, with D possibly called TRBD1 or TRBD2 (5 bases each). Germline CDR1 and CDR2: MGHDK and SYGVNS. The CDR3 contains 16 residues. V lost 3 bases to trimming and J lost 2 bases, with 13 bases between them.

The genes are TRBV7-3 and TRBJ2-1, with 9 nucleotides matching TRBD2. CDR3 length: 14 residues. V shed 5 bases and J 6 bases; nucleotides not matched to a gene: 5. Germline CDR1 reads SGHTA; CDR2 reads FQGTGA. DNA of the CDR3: TGTGCCAGCAGCCGGGGTAGCGGGAGCAATGAGCAGTTCTTC. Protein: CASSRGSGSNEQFF.

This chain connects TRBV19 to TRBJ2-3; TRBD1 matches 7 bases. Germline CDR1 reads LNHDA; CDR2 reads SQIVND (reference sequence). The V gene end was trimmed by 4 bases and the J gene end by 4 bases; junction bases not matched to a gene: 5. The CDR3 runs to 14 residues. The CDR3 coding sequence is TGTGCCAGTAGTAAAAGGGACAGCCCAGATACGCAGTATTTT. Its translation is CASSKRDSPDTQYF.

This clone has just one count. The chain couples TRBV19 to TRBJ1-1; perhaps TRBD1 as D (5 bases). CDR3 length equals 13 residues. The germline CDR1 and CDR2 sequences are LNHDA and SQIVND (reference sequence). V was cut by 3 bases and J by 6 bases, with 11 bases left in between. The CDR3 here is CASSIYQGPEAFF. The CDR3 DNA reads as TGTGCCAGTAGTATCTACCAGGGCCCTGAAGCTTTCTTT.

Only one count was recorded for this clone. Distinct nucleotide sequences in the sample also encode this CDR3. The CDR3 spells CASSLSTDTQYF. CDR3 nucleotide sequence: TGTGCCAGTAGTCTGAGCACAGATACGCAGTATTTT. J is TRBJ2-3 and V is TRBV19; D uncertain. V lost 5 bases, J lost 0 bases, and 3 bases lay in between. Germline-derived CDR1 and CDR2 are LNHDA and SQIVND (reference sequence). This CDR3 region has 12 residues.

The CDR3 reads CAWSEGYSGEKLFF. CDR3 DNA sequence: TGTGCCTGGAGTGAGGGGTACAGCGGGGAAAAACTGTTTTTT. The genes are TRBV30 and TRBJ1-4, with a tentative D call TRBD1 (5 bases). Trimming stripped 1 base from V and 8 bases from J, with 14 bases between. CDR1 and CDR2 (germline): GTSNPN, SVGIG (reference sequence). The CDR3 runs to 14 residues.

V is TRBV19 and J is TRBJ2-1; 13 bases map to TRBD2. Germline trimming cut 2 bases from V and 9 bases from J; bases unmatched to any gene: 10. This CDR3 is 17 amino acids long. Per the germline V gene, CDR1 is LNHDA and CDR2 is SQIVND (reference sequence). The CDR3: CASSIRTSGGPKGEQFF. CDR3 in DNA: TGTGCCAGTAGTATAAGGACTAGCGGGGGCCCTAAGGGTGAGCAGTTCTTC. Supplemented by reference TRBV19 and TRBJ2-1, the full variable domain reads DGGITQSPKYLFRKEGQNVTLSCEQNLNHDAMYWYRQDPGQGLRLIYYSQIVNDFQKGDIAEGYSVSREKKESFPLTVTSAQKNPTAFYLCASSIRTSGGPKGEQFFGPGTRLTVL.

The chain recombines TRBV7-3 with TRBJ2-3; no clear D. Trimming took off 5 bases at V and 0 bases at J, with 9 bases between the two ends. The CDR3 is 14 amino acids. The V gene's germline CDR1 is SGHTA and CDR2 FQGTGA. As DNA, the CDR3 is TGTGCCAGCAGCCCCGGGTCTAGCACAGATACGCAGTATTTT. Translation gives CASSPGSSTDTQYF.

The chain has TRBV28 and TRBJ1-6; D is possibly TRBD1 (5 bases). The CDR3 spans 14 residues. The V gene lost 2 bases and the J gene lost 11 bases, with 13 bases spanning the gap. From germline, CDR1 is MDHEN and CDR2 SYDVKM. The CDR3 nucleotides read TGTGCCAGCAGTTTAGGGACCAATTATACACCCCTCCACTTT. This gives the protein CASSLGTNYTPLHF.

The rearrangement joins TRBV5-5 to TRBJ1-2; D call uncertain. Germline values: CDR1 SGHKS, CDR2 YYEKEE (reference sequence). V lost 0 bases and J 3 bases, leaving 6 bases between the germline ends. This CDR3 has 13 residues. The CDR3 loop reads CASSLGRDYGYTF. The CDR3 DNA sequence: TGTGCCAGCAGCTTGGGGCGGGACTATGGCTACACCTTC.

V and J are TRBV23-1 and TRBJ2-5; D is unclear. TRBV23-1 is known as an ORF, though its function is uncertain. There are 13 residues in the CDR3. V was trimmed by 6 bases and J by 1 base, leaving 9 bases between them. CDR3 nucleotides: TGCGCCAGCAGCCCCGTCGGCCAAGAGACCCAGTACTTC. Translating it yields CASSPVGQETQYF.

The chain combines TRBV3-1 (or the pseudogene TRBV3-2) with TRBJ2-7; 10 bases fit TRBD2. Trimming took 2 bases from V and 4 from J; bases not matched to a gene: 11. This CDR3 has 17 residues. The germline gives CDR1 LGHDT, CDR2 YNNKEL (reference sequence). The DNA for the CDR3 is TGTGCCAGCAGCCAAAATTTAGCGGGAGGTCCCCTTTACGAGCAGTACTTC. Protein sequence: CASSQNLAGGPLYEQYF.

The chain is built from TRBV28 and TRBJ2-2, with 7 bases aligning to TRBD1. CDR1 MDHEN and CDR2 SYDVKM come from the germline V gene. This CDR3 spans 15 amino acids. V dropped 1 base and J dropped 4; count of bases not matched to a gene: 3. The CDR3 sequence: CASSLSGTVTGELFF. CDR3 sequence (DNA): TGTGCCAGCAGTTTATCAGGGACAGTCACCGGGGAGCTGTTTTTT.

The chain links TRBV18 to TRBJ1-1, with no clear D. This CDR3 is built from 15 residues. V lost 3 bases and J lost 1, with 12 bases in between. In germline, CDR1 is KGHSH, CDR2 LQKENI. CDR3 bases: TGTGCCAGCTCACCCCGGACTACTGGGAACACTGAAGCTTTCTTT. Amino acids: CASSPRTTGNTEAFF.

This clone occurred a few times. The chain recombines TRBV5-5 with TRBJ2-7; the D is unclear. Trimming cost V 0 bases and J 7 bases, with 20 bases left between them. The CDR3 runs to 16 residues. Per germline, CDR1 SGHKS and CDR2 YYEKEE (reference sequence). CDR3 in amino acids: CASSLAEPPSMEEQYF. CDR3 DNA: TGTGCCAGCAGCTTGGCCGAACCGCCGTCGATGGAGGAGCAGTACTTC.